This T cell receptor beta chain was captured by sequencing in a study of CD8+ T cells in alopecia areata. Study background: The study gave tofacitinib for 6 to 18 months, then 6 months off drug.

It was cDNA, reverse transcribed from extracted RNA, that served as the sequencing template. Produced via immunoSEQ multiplex PCR; TCRdb's table is partial and in-frame only. This sample yields some 190,000 clones, of which more than 55% are seen a single time; 0.95% to 1.5% belongs to the top ten. A few counts support this clone. This sample's treatment: oral pan-JAK inhibitor, 5-10 mg twice daily. The CDR3 contains 15 residues. Looked up from germline, CDR1 is SGHRS and CDR2 is YFSETQ. Trimming took off 3 bases at V and 5 bases at J, with 14 bases between the two ends. The TCR comes from a human donor with alopecia areata. J is TRBJ2-2 and V is TRBV5-1, with D possibly being TRBD2 (5 bases). Sequencing was performed on CD4+ T cells sorted from blood, taken at approximately week 45, from a patient treated with tofacitinib. CDR3 amino acids: CASSSTTSGTGELFF. CDR3 sequence (DNA): TGCGCCAGCAGCTCCACAACCTCGGGGACCGGGGAGCTGTTTTTT.